These 27 T cell receptor beta chains were sequenced from one sample in a study of T-cell memory formation after mild COVID-19. One entry per CDR3 protein results from TCRdb running MiXCR on the 5' RACE reads. This repertoire shows about 390,000 distinct CDR3 sequences, approximately 16% found once; its top ten account for about 22%. The sample taken for sequencing was PBMCs or a T cell subset sorted from them (not recorded which). Receptors were obtained from a man aged 18 to 29 who had mild COVID-19 (a few samples of this study predate the infection). Cell type and time point are not known.

This clonotype occurred many times. The V gene is TRBV12-3 or TRBV12-4, the J gene TRBJ2-7; D might be TRBD2 (5 bases). The V and J ends lost 1 base and 3 bases respectively, with 10 bases between them. The CDR3 has 14 amino acids. For the CDR3, the DNA is TGTGCCAGCAGTTTAGTCGGAGGAGGCTACGAGCAGTACTTC. Translating it yields CASSLVGGGYEQYF.

The V and J genes are TRBV11-2 and TRBJ2-2, with a possible D match to TRBD1 (6 bases). The ends were cut back, 6 bases at V and 1 base at J, with 12 bases in the middle. The germline V gene encodes CDR1 SGHAT and CDR2 FQNNGV. CDR3 length: 15 amino acids. CDR3 sequence: CASRKPGQNTGELFF. The DNA of the CDR3 is TGTGCCAGCAGAAAACCGGGACAGAACACCGGGGAGCTGTTTTTT.

In its sample, this clonotype was seen many times. This chain uses TRBV9 with TRBJ1-6; no definite D call. The V end lost 0 bases, the J end lost 7 bases, and 11 bases lay between the germline ends. Germline CDR1 reads SGDLS; CDR2 reads YYNGEE. The CDR3 totals 15 residues. CDR3 region: CASSVGLTRNSPLHF. For the CDR3, the DNA is TGTGCCAGCAGCGTAGGGCTAACCCGGAATTCACCCCTCCACTTT. Full variable domain (rest looked up from reference TRBV9 and TRBJ1-6): DSGVTQTPKHLITATGQRVTLRCSPRSGDLSVYWYQQSLDQGLQFLIQYYNGEERAKGNILERFSAQQFPDLHSELNLSSLELGDSALYFCASSVGLTRNSPLHFGNGTRLTVT.

This clonotype was observed a handful of times. The CDR3 bases are TGCGCCAGCAGCACCCACAGAATGGGGGGAGATACGCAGTATTTT. The encoded protein is CASSTHRMGGDTQYF. The chain joins TRBV5-1 to TRBJ2-3; tentatively, D is TRBD2 (6 bases). CDR3 length: 15 amino acids. Trimming took off 4 bases at V and 5 bases at J, with 17 bases between the two ends. The germline V gene has CDR1 SGHRS and CDR2 YFSETQ.

This clonotype was detected only a few times. The rearrangement links TRBV9 to TRBJ1-1; D unclear. The V end lost 4 bases, the J end lost 1 base, and 11 bases lay between the germline ends. This CDR3 has 14 residues. In germline, CDR1 is SGDLS, CDR2 YYNGEE. CDR3 in DNA: TGTGCCAGCAGCCAGATGGGTGAGAACACTGAAGCTTTCTTT. It yields the protein CASSQMGENTEAFF.

This clonotype was recorded at least ten times. The chain uses TRBV5-1 and TRBJ2-3; D possibly uses TRBD1 or TRBD2 (5 bases each). With 0 bases removed from V and 6 bases from J, the gap between germline ends came to 11 bases. Germline V gives CDR1 SGHRS, CDR2 YFSETQ. The length of the CDR3 is 14 residues. CDR3 DNA: TGCGCCAGCAGCTTGGAGAGGGGTCCGGATACGCAGTATTTT. This translates into CASSLERGPDTQYF.

V is TRBV6-6 and J is TRBJ2-7; possibly TRBD2 for D (5 bases). This CDR3 is built from 12 residues. Trimming removed 6 bases at V and 6 bases at J, with 12 bases between. Germline V gives CDR1 MNHNY, CDR2 SVGAGI (reference sequence). CDR3 sequence: CASSQDSPEQYF. The CDR3 DNA reads as TGTGCCAGCAGCCAGGACTCCCCCGAGCAGTACTTC.

This clonotype appeared a few times. This rearrangement joins TRBV28 to TRBJ2-2; 7 positions match TRBD1. Germline assignment: CDR1 MDHEN and CDR2 SYDVKM. The length of the CDR3 is 15 residues. J lost 8 bases, V lost 5 bases, and 11 bases had no gene match. CDR3: CASSPLDREGGELFF. CDR3 nucleotides: TGTGCCAGCAGTCCTCTCGACAGGGAAGGAGGGGAGCTGTTTTTT.

The rearrangement uses TRBV7-9 and TRBJ2-5; D ambiguous. Trimming removed 1 base from V and 5 bases from J, with 8 bases in between. This CDR3 comprises 13 residues. The germline V gene has CDR1 SEHNR and CDR2 FQNEAQ (reference sequence). The CDR3 nucleotides read TGTGCCAGCAGCTTAGTTTTTGGGGAGACCCAGTACTTC. Translation: CASSLVFGETQYF.

Here the CDR3 DNA reads TGCGCCAGCAGCTACCAAGGGGGTGAGGGTGGCTACACCTTC. Translating it yields CASSYQGGEGGYTF. The chain links TRBV5-1 to TRBJ1-2; D may be TRBD1 (6 bases). The germline V gene encodes CDR1 SGHRS and CDR2 YFSETQ. V was shortened by 3 bases and J by 7 bases, with 16 bases between the two germline ends. The CDR3 runs to 14 residues.

This chain joins TRBV7-6 and TRBJ1-5; a weak D match, TRBD1 (5 bases). Trimming left V 5 bases short and J 4 bases short, with 9 bases between. Germline V gives CDR1 SGHVS, CDR2 FNYEAQ. CDR3 size: 13 residues. The CDR3 nucleotides are TGTGCCAGCAGCCAGACAGAAAATCAGCCCCAGCATTTT. This encodes CASSQTENQPQHF.

A few counts support this clonotype. In nucleotides, the CDR3 is TGCGCCAGCAGCTTGCGGGGGGACGACGAGCAGTACGTC. Translating gives CASSLRGDDEQYV. The V gene is TRBV5-1, the J gene TRBJ2-7, with 7 bases aligning to TRBD2. The CDR3 length is 13 residues. Germline V lookup: CDR1 SGHRS, CDR2 YFSETQ. The J segment lost 5 bases and the V segment lost 1 base, leaving 3 bases of the junction unmatched.

V gene TRBV5-1 combines with J gene TRBJ2-3; 11 bases fit TRBD1. Trimming at V came to 5 bases and at J to 1 base, leaving 9 bases not matched to a gene. This CDR3 has 17 residues. Germline V gene sequence: CDR1 SGHRS, CDR2 YFSETQ. The CDR3, as DNA: TGCGCCAGCAGACCTGGACAGGGGGCTTGGGGCACAGATACGCAGTATTTT. It translates to CASRPGQGAWGTDTQYF.

The genes are TRBV7-6 and TRBJ2-2, with D maybe TRBD2 (6 bases). Germline CDR1 reads SGHVS; CDR2 reads FNYEAQ. Trimming shortened V by 1 base and J by 6 bases, and 30 bases separated the two germline ends. The CDR3 extends over 21 amino acids. The CDR3 here is CASSLVSSGLIPWGTAGELFF. CDR3 bases: TGTGCCAGCAGCTTAGTCTCGTCGGGACTTATACCATGGGGCACCGCCGGGGAGCTGTTTTTT. The variable domain in full, completed from reference TRBV7-6 and TRBJ2-2, reads GAGVSQSPRYKVTKRGQDVALRCDPISGHVSLYWYRQALGQGPEFLTYFNYEAQQDKSGLPNDRFSAERPEGSISTLTIQRTEQRDSAMYRCASSLVSSGLIPWGTAGELFFGEGSRLTVL.

The chain links TRBV28 to TRBJ2-1, with 11 bases that match TRBD1. This CDR3 contains 18 residues. The germline V gene has CDR1 MDHEN and CDR2 SYDVKM. V lost 10 bases to trimming and J lost 3 bases; unmatched junction nucleotides: 17. The CDR3 spells CAIRGRTGGGRGYNEQFF. CDR3 coding DNA: TGTGCCATCAGGGGGAGGACAGGGGGCGGAAGGGGCTACAATGAGCAGTTCTTC.

This clonotype was observed a handful of times. This sequence joins TRBV20-1 and TRBJ2-3; TRBD2 might be the D (6 bases). Germline V gene data show CDR1 as DFQATT and CDR2 as SNEGSKA (reference sequence). The CDR3 totals 13 residues. The chain's CDR3 is CLARDSTTDTQYF. In DNA, the CDR3 is TGCCTTGCCCGGGACTCCACCACAGATACGCAGTATTTT.

The chain links TRBV7-9 to TRBJ2-3, with TRBD2 identical over 8 bases. This CDR3 spans 16 amino acids. The V and J ends lost 5 bases and 0 bases, in that order; junction bases with no gene match: 7. Germline V lookup: CDR1 SEHNR, CDR2 FQNEAQ (reference sequence). CDR3 region: CASSPTGRGSTDTQYF. The CDR3 DNA sequence: TGTGCCAGCAGCCCTACCGGGAGGGGTAGCACAGATACGCAGTATTTT.

This chain uses TRBV20-1 with TRBJ2-3, with 7 bases matching TRBD1. The CDR3 consists of 15 residues. After removal of 7 bases from V and 3 bases from J, the junction contained 13 bases not matched to a gene. Germline loops: CDR1 DFQATT, CDR2 SNEGSKA (reference sequence). The CDR3 DNA sequence: TGCAGTGTCATAACCGGGCAGGGGGTAACAGATACGCAGTATTTT. Translation gives CSVITGQGVTDTQYF.

This clonotype was counted only a few times. The chain is built from TRBV7-6 and TRBJ2-2; a weak D match, TRBD2 (6 bases). Looked up from germline, CDR1 is SGHVS and CDR2 is FNYEAQ. Trimming took off 4 bases at V and 10 bases at J, with 13 bases between the two ends. The CDR3 is 13 amino acids. Here the CDR3 reads CASSSQEGEELFF. CDR3 nucleotides: TGTGCCAGCAGCTCTCAGGAGGGTGAGGAGCTGTTTTTT.

The V gene is TRBV7-9, the J gene TRBJ2-3; 7 nucleotides agree with TRBD1. Germline values: CDR1 SEHNR, CDR2 FQNEAQ (reference sequence). This CDR3 has 15 residues. V gave up 4 bases and J gave up 0 bases; unmatched junction bases: 4. The CDR3 DNA reads as TGTGCCAGCAGCTCGTGGGACAGAAGCACAGATACGCAGTATTTT. As protein: CASSSWDRSTDTQYF.

V usage is TRBV25-1 and J usage is TRBJ1-5, with D unclear. The CDR3 loop spans 14 amino acids. CDR1 MGHDK and CDR2 SYGVNS come from the germline V gene. V lost 2 bases, J lost 7 bases, and 12 bases lay in between. This chain's CDR3 is CASSEESGYQPQHF. The DNA for the CDR3 is TGTGCCAGCAGTGAAGAGTCAGGATACCAGCCCCAGCATTTT.

The rearrangement joins TRBV4-1 to TRBJ2-5; possibly TRBD2 for D (6 bases). This CDR3 contains 16 residues. Germline CDR1 reads MGHRA; CDR2 reads YSYEKL. Trimming took 2 bases from V and 1 from J, leaving 14 bases between them. Here the CDR3 DNA reads TGCGCCAGCAGCCAACCGACTAGAGATCGCCAAGAGACCCAGTACTTC. Its protein product is CASSQPTRDRQETQYF.

For the CDR3, the DNA is TGTGCCAGCAGTTATTCGGGGGGGCGAAGAGAAAAACTGTTTTTT. Its translation: CASSYSGGRREKLFF. The chain links TRBV6-5 to TRBJ1-4; D perhaps matches TRBD1 (6 bases). The germline CDR1 and CDR2 sequences are MNHEY and SVGAGI. The V and J ends lost 3 bases and 8 bases respectively, with 16 bases between them. The CDR3 is made up of 15 amino acids.

CDR3 loop: CSARDLKGLETQYF. The CDR3 DNA sequence: TGCAGTGCTAGAGATCTGAAGGGGCTGGAGACCCAGTACTTC. The J gene is TRBJ2-5, the V gene TRBV20-1; maybe TRBD1 (5 bases). The CDR3 consists of 14 residues. Germline CDR1 reads DFQATT; CDR2 reads SNEGSKA (reference sequence). V lost 0 bases, J lost 5 bases, and 13 bases lay in between.

The CDR3 sequence: CASSDSTQDTQYF. The CDR3 coding sequence is TGTGCCAGCAGCGATTCGACCCAGGATACGCAGTATTTT. The rearrangement joins TRBV7-9 to TRBJ2-3; D is undetermined. Trimming shortened V by 5 bases and J by 6 bases, and 12 bases separated the two germline ends. Germline V gene data show CDR1 as SEHNR and CDR2 as FQNEAQ (reference sequence). The CDR3 sequence is 13 residues long.

V gene TRBV4-1 combines with J gene TRBJ1-4; D may be TRBD1 (5 bases). This CDR3 has 19 amino acids. V was pared by 0 bases and J by 7 bases, with 24 bases between. Germline values: CDR1 MGHRA, CDR2 YSYEKL. This CDR3 is CASSQDRVSQLTESEKLFF. The CDR3 DNA sequence: TGCGCCAGCAGCCAAGACAGGGTTTCGCAATTGACGGAAAGTGAAAAACTGTTTTTT.

This clonotype has just a few counts. The rearrangement uses TRBV7-2 and TRBJ1-5; 7 positions match TRBD1. The length of the CDR3 is 13 residues. Germline assignment: CDR1 SGHTA and CDR2 FQGNSA. V was pared by 4 bases and J by 7 bases, with 4 bases of the junction left unmatched. CDR3 bases: TGTGCCAGCAGCTCACAGGGGTTGCAGCCCCAGCATTTT. It codes for CASSSQGLQPQHF.